These 19 T cell receptor beta chains were all obtained from the same sample, sequenced in a study of T cells in Graves' hyperthyroidism and ophthalmopathy. The TCR beta CDR3 regions underwent amplification using RNA transcripts as the source. First-round RT-PCR of the TCR CDR3 relied on the HTBI primer set. MiXCR, run by TCRdb on the multiplex PCR reads, gives a single entry per CDR3 protein. The sample has around 340,000 distinct CDR3 sequences, roughly 14% seen once. Sequences were obtained from blood. These receptors all stem from a woman in her 30s with Graves' hyperthyroidism.

This clonotype was found many times. The chain carries TRBV28 and TRBJ2-7, with TRBD2 matching over 11 bases. V gave up 3 bases and J gave up 4 bases; unmatched junction bases: 8. Germline CDR1 is MDHEN and CDR2 is SYDVKM. The CDR3 is 16 amino acids. This chain's CDR3 is CASSFLLAGDEYEQYF. As DNA, the CDR3 is TGTGCCAGCAGTTTCCTACTAGCGGGAGATGAGTACGAGCAGTACTTC.

This clonotype has ten or more counts. The rearrangement uses TRBV7-9 and TRBJ2-3; no definite D call. Trimming stripped 8 bases from V and 0 bases from J, with 6 bases between. The CDR3 spans 12 residues. CDR1 is SEHNR, CDR2 FQNEAQ, per germline (reference sequence). The CDR3, as DNA: TGTGCCAGCCTGAGGAGCACAGATACGCAGTATTTT. Amino acids: CASLRSTDTQYF.

CDR3 residues: CATRRGLQETQYF. The DNA for the CDR3 is TGTGCCACCAGGAGGGGATTGCAAGAGACCCAGTACTTC. V gene TRBV15 combines with J gene TRBJ2-5; D possibly uses TRBD1 or TRBD2 (5 bases each). This CDR3 is 13 amino acids long. CDR1 and CDR2 from the germline V gene are LNHNV and YYDKDF (reference sequence). The V end was cut by 6 bases, the J end by 2 bases, with 10 bases between. The full variable domain, rest sourced from reference TRBV15 and TRBJ2-5, is DAMVIQNPRYQVTQFGKPVTLSCSQTLNHNVMYWYQQKSSQAPKLLFHYYDKDFNNEADTPDNFQSRRPNTSFCFLDIRSPGLGDTAMYLCATRRGLQETQYFGPGTRLLVL.

This clonotype appeared a few times. V gene TRBV10-3 combines with J gene TRBJ1-2, with D hard to call. The germline V gene has CDR1 ENHRY and CDR2 SYGVKD. This CDR3 has 13 residues. With 8 bases removed from V and 1 base from J, the gap between germline ends came to 11 bases. For the CDR3, the DNA is TGTGCCATCTGTCCCTCTTATAACTATGGCTACACCTTC. Protein product: CAICPSYNYGYTF.

This clonotype occurred many times. This chain uses TRBV6-2 or TRBV6-3 with TRBJ2-7; 15 bases fit TRBD2. CDR1 is MNHEY, CDR2 SVGEGT, per germline. The CDR3 length is 21 residues. Germline trimming cut 7 bases from V and 0 bases from J; bases unmatched to any gene: 19. The CDR3 spells CASKKGEKPGLAGGRSYEQYF. DNA of the CDR3: TGTGCCAGCAAGAAGGGGGAGAAACCGGGACTAGCGGGAGGACGCTCCTACGAGCAGTACTTC.

The rearrangement uses TRBV20-1 and TRBJ2-3; 11 bases align to TRBD2. Looked up from germline, CDR1 is DFQATT and CDR2 is SNEGSKA (reference sequence). This CDR3 is 15 amino acids long. The junction had 6 bases not matched to a gene; V was cut back by 3 bases and J by 4 bases. The CDR3, as DNA: TGCAGTGCTAGGGAGACTAGCGGGACGTCAGATACGCAGTATTTT. Amino acid sequence: CSARETSGTSDTQYF.

There are many counts of this clonotype. The V and J genes are TRBV7-9 and TRBJ2-7; 8 bases are shared with TRBD2. Germline V gene sequence: CDR1 SEHNR, CDR2 FQNEAQ (reference sequence). The CDR3 is made up of 17 amino acids. V lost 2 bases and J lost 3; bases outside the gene matches: 12. The CDR3 is CASSLTGAGSGNYEQYF. In DNA form, the CDR3 reads TGTGCCAGCAGCTTAACGGGGGCGGGTAGCGGGAACTACGAGCAGTACTTC.

This clonotype has more than one count but fewer than ten. The V gene is TRBV24-1, the J gene TRBJ2-7, with D perhaps TRBD1 (5 bases). This CDR3 is built from 15 residues. V lost 2 bases, J lost 3 bases, and 13 bases lay in between. CDR1 KGHDR and CDR2 SFDVKD come from the germline V gene. DNA of the CDR3: TGTGCCACCAGTGATTGGGCACCAACAGGCTACGAGCAGTACTTC. Translated: CATSDWAPTGYEQYF.

This clonotype was recorded a few times. This rearrangement joins TRBV25-1 to TRBJ2-5; D unresolved. The CDR3 totals 15 residues. Germline V gene data show CDR1 as MGHDK and CDR2 as SYGVNS. The ends were cut back, 9 bases at V and 0 bases at J, with 17 bases in the middle. For the CDR3, the DNA is TGTGCCAGTCGCCCCCCAGGTTGGGACCAAGAGACCCAGTACTTC. Its protein is CASRPPGWDQETQYF.

This clonotype was counted ten times or more. In DNA form, the CDR3 reads TGTGCCAGCAGTTATTGGGCAGGGGGCTACGAGCAGTACTTC. This sequence encodes CASSYWAGGYEQYF. The J gene is TRBJ2-7, the V gene TRBV6-9, with 7 bases fitting TRBD1. J was trimmed by 3 bases and V by 1 base; bases with no gene match: 3. The V gene's germline CDR1 is MNHGY and CDR2 SVAAGI. The CDR3 contains 14 residues.

The chain recombines TRBV19 with TRBJ1-1; perhaps TRBD1 as D (6 bases). The CDR3 runs to 13 residues. Trimming left V 8 bases short and J 4 bases short, with 14 bases between. The germline gives CDR1 LNHDA, CDR2 SQIVND (reference sequence). Here the CDR3 DNA reads TGTGCCAGTTCCACAGGGTTCGGCACTGAAGCTTTCTTT. This translates into CASSTGFGTEAFF.

For this clonotype: A much larger clone is a single base away; this may be a read error. The rearrangement links TRBV30 to TRBJ1-1; D might be TRBD1 (6 bases). The CDR3 extends over 12 amino acids. Germline values: CDR1 GTSNPN, CDR2 SVGIG (reference sequence). Trimming removed 5 bases from V and 4 bases from J, with 11 bases in between. The CDR3 loop reads CAWGRGATEAFF. In DNA, the CDR3 is TGTGCCTGGGGACGGGGGGCCACTGAAGCTTTCTTT.

This clonotype was observed many times. The V and J genes are TRBV27 and TRBJ2-2; 8 bases are a match to TRBD2. The V gene's germline CDR1 is MNHEY and CDR2 SMNVEV (reference sequence). The junction had 12 bases not matched to a gene; V was cut back by 5 bases and J by 7 bases. The CDR3 covers 16 residues. CDR3 loop: CASSVRAYGRVGELFF. The CDR3 nucleotides are TGTGCCAGCAGTGTACGAGCCTACGGGAGGGTCGGGGAGCTGTTTTTT.

A few counts support this clonotype. The chain joins TRBV6-1 to TRBJ1-6; no definite D call. Deletions cut 1 base from V and 11 bases from J, with 6 bases between. The CDR3 sequence is 12 residues long. CDR1 is MNHNS and CDR2 is SASEGT in the germline V gene. Here the CDR3 DNA reads TGTGCCAGCAGTGAAGGAGGCCCACCCCTCCACTTT. Protein product: CASSEGGPPLHF.

The rearrangement links TRBV20-1 to TRBJ1-5; TRBD1 matches 12 bases. The CDR3 has 15 amino acids. The V and J ends lost 2 bases and 4 bases, in that order; junction bases with no gene match: 3. Germline assignment: CDR1 DFQATT and CDR2 SNEGSKA (reference sequence). The CDR3 loop reads CSARSGQGANQPQHF. The CDR3 DNA follows: TGCAGTGCTAGATCGGGACAGGGGGCGAATCAGCCCCAGCATTTT.

This clonotype was counted many times. V and J are TRBV7-3 and TRBJ2-2, with D maybe TRBD2 (6 bases). V lost 5 bases and J 4 bases, leaving 17 bases between the germline ends. The germline V gene encodes CDR1 SGHTA and CDR2 FQGTGA. This CDR3 contains 16 residues. CDR3: CASSPSRGGSTGELFF. The CDR3, as DNA: TGTGCCAGCAGCCCCTCAAGGGGAGGAAGCACCGGGGAGCTGTTTTTT. Complete variable domain (other parts from reference TRBV7-3 and TRBJ2-2): GAGVSQTPSNKVTEKGKYVELRCDPISGHTALYWYRQSLGQGPEFLIYFQGTGAADDSGLPNDRFFAVRPEGSVSTLKIQRTERGDSAVYLCASSPSRGGSTGELFFGEGSRLTVL.

This clonotype occurred a few times. The CDR3 nucleotides read TGTGCCAGCAGCCGCGCGGGAGGGAGCAGTCGCGAGCAGTTCTTC. It translates to CASSRAGGSSREQFF. J is TRBJ2-1 and V is TRBV3-1; 9 bases line up with TRBD2. Per germline, CDR1 LGHDT and CDR2 YNNKEL (reference sequence). The length of the CDR3 is 15 residues. The V segment lost 4 bases and the J segment 10 bases; nucleotides outside the gene matches: 11.

The chain employs TRBV7-2 and TRBJ2-1, with 9 bases aligning to TRBD1. The germline V gene has CDR1 SGHTA and CDR2 FQGNSA. V lost 3 bases, J lost 9 bases, and 3 bases stayed unmatched. The CDR3 spans 13 residues. CDR3 coding DNA: TGTGCCAGCAGCTTCTTACAGGGGGCTGAGCAGTTCTTC. It encodes CASSFLQGAEQFF.

There are a few counts of this clonotype. The genes are TRBV9 and TRBJ1-2; perhaps TRBD1 as D (6 bases). In germline, CDR1 is SGDLS, CDR2 YYNGEE. Trimming shortened V by 3 bases and J by 6 bases, and 9 bases separated the two germline ends. The CDR3 covers 12 residues. The CDR3 nucleotides read TGTGCCAGCAGCGCAGGACAGAATGGCTACACCTTC. It codes for CASSAGQNGYTF.